These 24 T cell receptor beta chains came from one sample sequenced in a study of precursors of human CD4 cytotoxic T cells. The bulk UMI libraries came from four sorted CD4+ memory subsets, including IL-7R-high and IL-7R-negative TEMRA. TCRdb reanalysed the reads using MiXCR and keeps one entry per CDR3 protein. The sample has 400 to 500 distinct CDR3 sequences, over 20% seen once. Material: memory CD4+ T cells from blood (PBMCs). All receptors come from a human donor in good health.

This clonotype is deemed large (0.1 to 1%). The chain joins TRBV12-3 or TRBV12-4 to TRBJ2-5, with D maybe TRBD2 (5 bases). CDR3 length equals 13 residues. Trimming took off 5 bases at V and 1 base at J, with 8 bases between the two ends. Written as DNA, the CDR3 is TGTGCCAGCAGTCTTAGCGTCCAAGAGACCCAGTACTTC. Translated, it gives CASSLSVQETQYF.

This clonotype has a handful of counts. J is TRBJ2-7 and V is TRBV5-1; D not resolved. This CDR3 comprises 15 residues. The germline CDR1 and CDR2 sequences are SGHRS and YFSETQ. V gave up 0 bases and J gave up 4 bases, with 14 bases separating them. DNA of the CDR3: TGCGCCAGCAGCTTGGTTTCGACATCGGGTTACGAGCAGTACTTC. It is translated as CASSLVSTSGYEQYF.

By its share, this clonotype is large. The rearrangement joins TRBV27 to TRBJ2-7, with D perhaps matching TRBD1 (6 bases). The CDR3 has 17 residues. V was trimmed by 2 bases and J by 0 bases, leaving 17 bases between them. CDR1 MNHEY and CDR2 SMNVEV come from the germline V gene (reference sequence). The CDR3, as DNA: TGTGCCAGCAGTTTAAAGGGGCGTCGGACAGACTCCTACGAGCAGTACTTC. This translates into CASSLKGRRTDSYEQYF.

This clonotype was counted only a few times. The J gene is TRBJ2-6, the V gene TRBV5-1; no reliable D call. The CDR3 length is 15 residues. Trimming stripped 5 bases from V and 1 base from J, with 10 bases between. CDR1 SGHRS and CDR2 YFSETQ come from the germline V gene. This chain's CDR3 is CASRQQDSGANVLTF. Written as DNA, the CDR3 is TGCGCCAGCAGGCAGCAGGATTCTGGGGCCAACGTCCTGACTTTC.

This clonotype is termed large. The chain has TRBV6-6 and TRBJ2-7; tentative D call: TRBD1 (5 bases). V was shortened by 4 bases and J by 1 base, with 8 bases between the two germline ends. The germline V gene has CDR1 MNHNY and CDR2 SVGAGI (reference sequence). There are 13 residues in the CDR3. CDR3 sequence: CASSSRASYEQYF. DNA of the CDR3: TGTGCCAGCAGTTCCAGGGCGTCCTACGAGCAGTACTTC.

As to this clonotype: This may arise from a read error, as a much more abundant clone is one base away. This chain joins TRBV7-6 and TRBJ2-3; tentatively, D is TRBD2 (5 bases). The CDR3 loop spans 13 amino acids. V lost 6 bases and J 4 bases, leaving 11 bases between the germline ends. CDR1 is SGHVS and CDR2 is FNYEAQ in the germline V gene. The CDR3 DNA reads TGTGCCAGCAGGGATTCTAGCTCAGATACGCAGTATTTT. It translates to CASRDSSSDTQYF.

In its sample, this clonotype is hyperexpanded. The rearrangement joins TRBV7-7 to TRBJ1-6, with D perhaps TRBD1 (5 bases). This CDR3 has 13 amino acids. Trimming took off 5 bases at V and 7 bases at J, with 9 bases between the two ends. The germline CDR1 and CDR2 sequences are SSHAT and FNYEAQ (reference sequence). CDR3 protein: CASSRDLNSPLHF. CDR3 coding DNA: TGTGCCAGCAGCCGGGACCTCAATTCACCCCTCCACTTT.

This clonotype is large within its sample. The V and J genes are TRBV3-1 and TRBJ2-7; 9 nucleotides match TRBD1. Germline CDR1 and CDR2: LGHDT and YNNKEL (reference sequence). This CDR3 spans 14 amino acids. J was trimmed by 6 bases and V by 1 base; bases with no gene match: 4. The CDR3 coding sequence is TGTGCCAGCAGCCAAGGGACAGGGGCTGGCGAGCAGTACTTC. Residues: CASSQGTGAGEQYF.

This clonotype ranks as large. The chain employs TRBV11-2 and TRBJ1-6; a possible D gene is TRBD1 (5 bases). Trimming left V 5 bases short and J 9 bases short, with 17 bases between. Germline assignment: CDR1 SGHAT and CDR2 FQNNGV. The length of the CDR3 is 15 residues. The CDR3 sequence: CASSRGPTKGSPLHF. The CDR3 nucleotides read TGTGCCAGCAGCCGGGGACCCACCAAGGGTTCACCCCTCCACTTT.

The V call is TRBV18, the J call TRBJ2-5, with TRBD2 matching over 11 bases. This CDR3 is 14 amino acids long. Germline CDR1 is KGHSH and CDR2 is LQKENI. V gave up 5 bases and J gave up 3 bases; unmatched junction bases: 2. CDR3 loop: CASSMTSGEETQYF. The CDR3 DNA reads TGTGCCAGCTCAATGACTAGCGGGGAAGAGACCCAGTACTTC.

By share, this clonotype counts as large. The rearrangement uses TRBV3-1 and TRBJ2-1, with a tentative D call TRBD1 (5 bases). The CDR3 is 15 residues long. CDR1 and CDR2 from the germline V gene are LGHDT and YNNKEL (reference sequence). V was pared by 4 bases and J by 4 bases, with 14 bases between. The CDR3 sequence is CASSPETVVYNEQFF. The CDR3 DNA is TGTGCCAGCAGCCCAGAGACAGTCGTTTACAATGAGCAGTTCTTC.

This clonotype is labeled large. The chain employs TRBV5-1 and TRBJ2-2; D not resolved. CDR1 SGHRS and CDR2 YFSETQ come from the germline V gene. The CDR3 has 15 amino acids. Deletions cut 1 base from V and 6 bases from J, with 13 bases between. Here the CDR3 reads CASSLRSPEAGELFF. Written as DNA, the CDR3 is TGCGCCAGCAGCTTGCGTAGTCCAGAAGCCGGGGAGCTGTTTTTT.

As to this clonotype: It may be a read error: a sequence one base away is much more abundant. The rearrangement uses TRBV20-1 and TRBJ1-4, with D uncertain. The V and J ends lost 2 bases and 4 bases respectively, with 11 bases between them. The CDR3 contains 14 residues. Germline V gene sequence: CDR1 DFQATT, CDR2 SNEGSKA (reference sequence). In nucleotides, the CDR3 is TGCAGTGCTAGACAACAAAAATTTAATGAAAAACTGTTTTTT. It specifies CSARQQKFNEKLFF.

V usage is TRBV11-2 and J usage is TRBJ2-3; D may correspond to TRBD1 or TRBD2 (6 bases each). The CDR3 is 16 amino acids. V was shortened by 1 base and J by 0 bases, with 11 bases between the two germline ends. The germline V gene has CDR1 SGHAT and CDR2 FQNNGV. CDR3 protein: CASSLGGAGSTDTQYF. CDR3 sequence (DNA): TGTGCCAGCAGCTTAGGGGGGGCGGGCAGCACAGATACGCAGTATTTT.

This clonotype is labeled as large (0.1 to 1%). The chain has TRBV18 and TRBJ2-7, with D unclear. This CDR3 has 13 residues. The germline V gene has CDR1 KGHSH and CDR2 LQKENI. The V and J ends lost 1 base and 4 bases respectively, with 8 bases between them. CDR3 protein: CASSPQSGYEQYF. The DNA for the CDR3 is TGTGCCAGCTCACCACAGTCAGGTTACGAGCAGTACTTC. Based on the CDR3 plus reference TRBV18 and TRBJ2-7, the full variable domain is NAGVMQNPRHLVRRRGQEARLRCSPMKGHSHVYWYRQLPEEGLKFMVYLQKENIIDESGMPKERFSAEFPKEGPSILRIQQVVRGDSAAYFCASSPQSGYEQYFGPGTRLTVT.

This clonotype is categorized as large. The chain carries TRBV6-2 or TRBV6-3 and TRBJ2-1, with TRBD1 matching over 9 bases. This CDR3 has 18 residues. CDR1 is MNHEY and CDR2 is SVGEGT in the germline V gene. V lost 2 bases, J lost 0 bases, and 8 bases stayed unmatched. The CDR3 loop reads CASSYRDRAKFSYNEQFF. The CDR3, as DNA: TGTGCCAGCAGTTACCGGGACAGGGCCAAATTCTCCTACAATGAGCAGTTCTTC.

The gene calls are TRBV30 and TRBJ2-1; TRBD1 might be the D (6 bases). Per germline, CDR1 GTSNPN and CDR2 SVGIG (reference sequence). Trimming stripped 4 bases from V and 5 bases from J, with 12 bases between. The CDR3 runs to 13 residues. DNA of the CDR3: TGTGCCTGGAACCCGGACAGAAACAATGAGCAGTTCTTC. Amino acids: CAWNPDRNNEQFF.

The table lists this clonotype with a few counts. The rearrangement uses TRBV7-2 and TRBJ2-1; 7 bases fit TRBD2. The CDR3 spans 16 residues. From germline, CDR1 is SGHTA and CDR2 FQGNSA. V was clipped by 1 base and J by 4 bases; unmatched bases: 7. As DNA, the CDR3 is TGTGCCAGCAGCTTAGTTCGCCTAGCGGTTTACAATGAGCAGTTCTTC. This codes for CASSLVRLAVYNEQFF.

The chain has TRBV11-2 and TRBJ1-2; tentatively, D is TRBD1 (5 bases). The CDR3 runs to 17 residues. Per germline, CDR1 SGHAT and CDR2 FQNNGV. The V end was cut by 5 bases, the J end by 2 bases, with 21 bases between. The CDR3 region is CASSESQQQVPNYGYTF. CDR3 nucleotides: TGTGCCAGCAGCGAATCCCAACAACAGGTCCCCAACTATGGCTACACCTTC.

By sample fraction, this clonotype is large. The rearrangement links TRBV20-1 to TRBJ2-4; a possible D gene is TRBD2 (5 bases). The length of the CDR3 is 12 residues. The germline gives CDR1 DFQATT, CDR2 SNEGSKA (reference sequence). The V and J ends lost 1 base and 9 bases respectively, with 10 bases between them. CDR3 nucleotide sequence: TGCAGTGCTAGAGTACTAGGAGGCATTCAGTACTTC. It codes for CSARVLGGIQYF.

This clonotype came up a few times. This chain uses TRBV19 with TRBJ1-6; possible D gene TRBD1, 5 bases. The CDR3 is 13 amino acids. CDR1 is LNHDA and CDR2 is SQIVND in the germline V gene (reference sequence). The V end lost 9 bases, the J end lost 6 bases, and 12 bases lay between the germline ends. CDR3 region: CASSGLSNSPLHF. For the CDR3, the DNA is TGTGCCAGCTCGGGGCTGAGTAATTCACCCCTCCACTTT. Together with reference TRBV19 and TRBJ1-6, the CDR3 gives the full variable domain: DGGITQSPKYLFRKEGQNVTLSCEQNLNHDAMYWYRQDPGQGLRLIYYSQIVNDFQKGDIAEGYSVSREKKESFPLTVTSAQKNPTAFYLCASSGLSNSPLHFGNGTRLTVT.

This clonotype is labeled large. The chain uses TRBV7-2 and TRBJ2-7; 7 bases agree with TRBD1. The CDR3 totals 13 residues. With V trimmed by 5 bases and J by 3 bases, 4 bases remained unmatched. Germline lookup yields CDR1 SGHTA and CDR2 FQGNSA. CDR3 loop: CASSPRTGYEQYF. DNA of the CDR3: TGTGCCAGCAGCCCTCGGACAGGCTACGAGCAGTACTTC.

The chain combines TRBV30 with TRBJ2-3; possible D gene TRBD2, 6 bases. The CDR3 has 14 residues. V was trimmed by 2 bases and J by 2 bases, leaving 11 bases between them. The germline CDR1 and CDR2 sequences are GTSNPN and SVGIG (reference sequence). CDR3 sequence (DNA): TGTGCCTGGAGTCCCCTAGCGCTCACAGATACGCAGTATTTT. This gives the protein CAWSPLALTDTQYF.

The chain uses TRBV12-3 or TRBV12-4 and TRBJ2-3; 7 bases fit TRBD2. V was pared by 8 bases and J by 4 bases, with 9 bases of the junction left unmatched. The CDR3 loop spans 14 amino acids. The CDR3 is CASRAASGSDTQYF. The CDR3 DNA sequence: TGTGCCAGCCGGGCCGCTAGCGGATCAGATACGCAGTATTTT.